One and the same sample provided the 20 T cell receptor beta chains below, sequenced in a study of T cell repertoires in cytomegalovirus infection. From the reads, TCRdb called clonotypes with MiXCR, one entry per CDR3 protein. The sample consists of 150,000 or so distinct CDR3 sequences, about 6% of them appearing once. Sequencing was done on a sample of PBMCs. Receptors originate from a human donor in good health (CMV status not recorded). Some clones in this sample may be carry-over from other donors' samples.

This clonotype was seen at least ten times. This chain links TRBV6-6 with TRBJ2-1, with 8 positions matching TRBD2. There are 16 residues in the CDR3. V lost 0 bases to trimming and J lost 3 bases; unmatched junction nucleotides: 4. The germline V gene encodes CDR1 MNHNY and CDR2 SVGAGI (reference sequence). CDR3 DNA: TGTGCCAGCAGTTACTCCCCGGGGGGGCTCTACAATGAGCAGTTCTTC. Amino acids: CASSYSPGGLYNEQFF.

This clonotype was detected only a few times. The J gene is TRBJ2-5, the V gene TRBV7-8, with TRBD2 matching 9 bases. This CDR3 spans 13 amino acids. Germline values: CDR1 SGHVS, CDR2 FQNEAQ. V gave up 6 bases and J gave up 4 bases; unmatched junction bases: 3. The CDR3 DNA reads TGTGCCAGCAGGCGGGAGGGGGGAGAGACCCAGTACTTC. Translating gives CASRREGGETQYF.

The table lists this clonotype with many counts. V gene TRBV10-3 combines with J gene TRBJ1-1; TRBD1 matches at 7 bases. Unmatched junction bases numbered 10, after V lost 4 bases and J lost 5 bases. Per the germline V gene, CDR1 is ENHRY and CDR2 is SYGVKD. The CDR3 runs 15 residues. The CDR3 sequence is CAISGERGLGTEAFF. DNA of the CDR3: TGTGCCATCAGTGGAGAAAGGGGGCTTGGGACTGAAGCTTTCTTT.

This chain links TRBV6-4 with TRBJ2-2, with D perhaps matching TRBD1 or TRBD2 (6 bases each). The CDR3 spans 16 residues. Germline V CDR1 and CDR2: MRHNA, SNTAGT. V lost 0 bases and J lost 0, with 8 bases in between. The CDR3 DNA reads TGTGCCAGCAGTGACTCGAGGGGGGCGAACACCGGGGAGCTGTTTTTT. This translates into CASSDSRGANTGELFF.

This clonotype was detected ten times or more. V is TRBV7-6 and J is TRBJ2-1, with a tentative D call TRBD1 (6 bases). Germline V gene lookup returns CDR1 SGHVS and CDR2 FNYEAQ. The CDR3 spans 15 residues. Trimming removed 2 bases at V and 7 bases at J, with 15 bases between. DNA of the CDR3: TGTGCCAGCAGCTTAAGCGCCGGGACACAGAATGAGCAGTTCTTC. Its translation: CASSLSAGTQNEQFF.

The chain is built from TRBV20-1 and TRBJ2-3; TRBD1 is a possible D gene (5 bases). The CDR3 has 14 residues. CDR1 DFQATT and CDR2 SNEGSKA come from the germline V gene (reference sequence). V was trimmed by 1 base and J by 5 bases, leaving 13 bases between them. CDR3: CSARAWAGIDTQYF. The CDR3, as DNA: TGCAGTGCTAGAGCTTGGGCAGGGATAGATACGCAGTATTTT.

The rearrangement links TRBV6-2 or TRBV6-3 to TRBJ2-7; maybe TRBD1 (6 bases). Germline CDR1 and CDR2: MNHEY and SVGEGT. The CDR3 contains 14 residues. The V end was cut by 0 bases, the J end by 9 bases, with 15 bases between. The CDR3 is CASSYSGTSIRQYF. The CDR3 DNA follows: TGTGCCAGCAGTTACTCCGGGACATCAATAAGGCAGTACTTC.

The chain joins TRBV6-5 to TRBJ2-7, with TRBD1 matching 9 bases. This CDR3 has 14 amino acids. The J segment lost 3 bases and the V segment lost 4 bases, leaving 4 bases of the junction unmatched. In germline, CDR1 is MNHEY, CDR2 SVGAGI. The CDR3 protein is CASSSDRGFYEQYF. CDR3 bases: TGTGCCAGCAGTTCGGACAGGGGATTCTACGAGCAGTACTTC.

This clonotype was detected many times. V and J are TRBV7-8 and TRBJ2-7; 9 bases are a match to TRBD1. Unmatched junction bases numbered 7, after V lost 5 bases and J lost 2 bases. CDR1 and CDR2 (germline): SGHVS, FQNEAQ. The CDR3 is 15 amino acids. CDR3 in DNA: TGTGCCAGCAGCCCAACTCGGGACAGGGCCTACGAGCAGTACTTC. Its protein product is CASSPTRDRAYEQYF.

In its sample, this clonotype was seen many times. The chain employs TRBV7-2 and TRBJ2-7; D not certain. The CDR3 consists of 13 residues. Per germline, CDR1 SGHTA and CDR2 FQGNSA. The V gene lost 0 bases and the J gene lost 1 base, with 4 bases spanning the gap. CDR3 protein: CASSLADSYEQYF. CDR3 DNA sequence: TGTGCCAGCAGCTTAGCTGATTCCTACGAGCAGTACTTC.

This clonotype was seen ten or more times. The J gene is TRBJ2-7, the V gene TRBV6-6; TRBD1 matches at 8 bases. V dropped 4 bases and J dropped 5; count of bases not matched to a gene: 4. The CDR3 contains 13 residues. Germline V gene data show CDR1 as MNHNY and CDR2 as SVGAGI (reference sequence). The CDR3 DNA follows: TGTGCCAGCAGTTTTACAGGGGGAGACGAGCAGTACTTC. This sequence encodes CASSFTGGDEQYF.

This chain links TRBV10-3 with TRBJ1-2; D is possibly TRBD1 (5 bases). V lost 6 bases to trimming and J lost 5 bases, with 16 bases between them. The CDR3 is 14 amino acids. Germline CDR1 reads ENHRY; CDR2 reads SYGVKD. CDR3 in DNA: TGTGCCATCAGGCGGGACCCCATGGAGTATGGCTACACCTTC. Its translation: CAIRRDPMEYGYTF.

This clonotype was observed at least ten times. This chain connects TRBV14 to TRBJ1-4; D gene ambiguous. Germline V gene lookup returns CDR1 SGHDN and CDR2 FVKESK. V was trimmed by 4 bases and J by 8 bases, leaving 11 bases between them. This CDR3 comprises 13 residues. The CDR3 sequence: CASSRGLNEKLFF. The CDR3 DNA sequence: TGTGCCAGCAGCCGAGGGTTAAACGAAAAACTGTTTTTT.

Ten or more counts support this clonotype. The chain couples TRBV28 to TRBJ1-1; unclear D gene. V lost 6 bases and J lost 3, with 14 bases in between. The CDR3 loop spans 14 amino acids. Germline V gene lookup returns CDR1 MDHEN and CDR2 SYDVKM. CDR3 region: CASSSTGLHTEAFF. CDR3 nucleotide sequence: TGTGCCAGCAGCTCAACGGGTTTGCACACTGAAGCTTTCTTT.

The rearrangement uses TRBV7-9 and TRBJ1-1; 8 bases are shared with TRBD1. CDR3 length: 15 residues. Germline values: CDR1 SEHNR, CDR2 FQNEAQ (reference sequence). J gave up 1 base and V 6 bases, and 7 bases lay outside the gene matches. DNA of the CDR3: TGTGCCAGCAGATCCGGAGGGACAGGGAACACTGAAGCTTTCTTT. This encodes CASRSGGTGNTEAFF.

A few counts support this clonotype. The rearrangement joins TRBV28 to TRBJ2-4; a possible D gene is TRBD2 (5 bases). The ends were cut back, 8 bases at V and 6 bases at J, with 17 bases in the middle. Germline CDR1 and CDR2: MDHEN and SYDVKM. This CDR3 is built from 14 residues. CDR3 amino acids: CASVSRTGGNIQYF. CDR3 nucleotides: TGTGCCAGCGTAAGCAGGACTGGAGGAAACATTCAGTACTTC. Complete variable domain (other parts from reference TRBV28 and TRBJ2-4): DVKVTQSSRYLVKRTGEKVFLECVQDMDHENMFWYRQDPGLGLRLIYFSYDVKMKEKGDIPEGYSVSREKKERFSLILESASTNQTSMYLCASVSRTGGNIQYFGAGTRLSVL.

The chain carries TRBV28 and TRBJ2-3; D unclear. In germline, CDR1 is MDHEN, CDR2 SYDVKM. V lost 3 bases to trimming and J lost 6 bases, with 22 bases between them. This CDR3 contains 17 residues. The CDR3: CASSFKLVRSLRDTQYF. CDR3 in DNA: TGTGCCAGCAGTTTCAAATTGGTGCGGTCGCTCAGGGATACGCAGTATTTT.

This clonotype came up a few times. This chain links TRBV14 with TRBJ2-1; no clear D. V shed 5 bases and J shed 7 bases, with 9 bases lying between them. The germline V gene encodes CDR1 SGHDN and CDR2 FVKESK. The CDR3 consists of 12 residues. The CDR3 region has the DNA TGTGCCAGCAGCAAGGGATGGAATGAGCAGTTCTTC. This translates into CASSKGWNEQFF.

At least ten counts were recorded for this clonotype. The chain is built from TRBV20-1 and TRBJ2-5; D call uncertain. The CDR3 contains 11 residues. Germline lookup yields CDR1 DFQATT and CDR2 SNEGSKA (reference sequence). V was pared by 7 bases and J by 2 bases, with 8 bases between. CDR3: CSGTVQETQYF. The DNA of the CDR3 is TGCAGTGGAACGGTACAAGAGACCCAGTACTTC.

This clonotype was picked up many times. V and J are TRBV7-2 and TRBJ2-2; D is unresolved. The germline V and J ends were trimmed by 5 bases and 5 bases, with 12 bases remaining between them. Germline-derived CDR1 and CDR2 are SGHTA and FQGNSA. The CDR3 is 14 residues long. For the CDR3, the DNA is TGTGCCAGCAGCCTTCGGTTGGGGACCGGGGAGCTGTTTTTT. Amino acid sequence: CASSLRLGTGELFF.